This T cell receptor (beta chain) originates from a study of shared T cell receptors in the human thymus. The CDR3 is made up of 16 amino acids. V gave up 5 bases and J gave up 3 bases; unmatched junction bases: 5. CDR1 is SGHNT, CDR2 YENEEA, per germline. Method: immunoSEQ multiplex PCR; TCRdb's copy keeps in-frame clones and lacks some. The sample gives over 350,000 clones, just under 95% of which show up once; approximately 0.018% is in the top ten. The sample comprised thymocytes. The sequence derives from a human donor. The rearrangement joins TRBV11-3 to TRBJ2-2; 11 nucleotides align to TRBD2. CDR3 sequence: CASSVRTSGYTGELFF. The CDR3 DNA is TGTGCCAGCAGCGTACGGACTAGCGGGTACACCGGGGAGCTGTTTTTT. The full variable domain, in which reference TRBV11-3 and TRBJ2-2 provide the parts outside the CDR3, is EAGVVQSPRYKIIEKKQPVAFWCNPISGHNTLYWYLQNLGQGPELLIRYENEEAVDDSQLPKDRFSAERLKGVDSTLKIQPAELGDSAVYLCASSVRTSGYTGELFFGEGSRLTVL.